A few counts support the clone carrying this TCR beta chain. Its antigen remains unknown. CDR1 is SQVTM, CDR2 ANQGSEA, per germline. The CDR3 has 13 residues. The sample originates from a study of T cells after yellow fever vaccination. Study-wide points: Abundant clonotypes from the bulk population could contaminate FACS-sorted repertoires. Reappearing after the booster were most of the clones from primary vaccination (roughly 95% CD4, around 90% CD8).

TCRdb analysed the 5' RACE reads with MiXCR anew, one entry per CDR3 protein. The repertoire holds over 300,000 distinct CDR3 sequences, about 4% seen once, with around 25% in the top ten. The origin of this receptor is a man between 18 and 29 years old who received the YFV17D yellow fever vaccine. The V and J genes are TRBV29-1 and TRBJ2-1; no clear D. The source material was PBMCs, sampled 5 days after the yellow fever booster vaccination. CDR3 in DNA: TGCAGTGGGGTCCCCAGCTCCTACAATGAGCAGTTCTTC. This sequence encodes CSGVPSSYNEQFF.